Presented here are 13 T cell receptor beta chains from one specimen sequenced in a study of cytomegalovirus exposure and HLA in healthy donors. PCR used 60 Vbeta primers and 13 Jbeta primers. TCRdb's table, derived via immunoSEQ multiplex PCR, lists solely in-frame clones and lacks some. Recorded for this sample: some 110,000 clones. Sequencing used PBMCs. All receptors derive from a man in his forties in good health and CMV-seropositive.

The chain links TRBV19 to TRBJ2-5, with TRBD2 matching over 7 bases. The V gene's germline CDR1 is LNHDA and CDR2 SQIVND (reference sequence). V lost 1 base and J lost 5; bases outside the gene matches: 10. The CDR3 spans 16 residues. The CDR3 loop is CASSIARETLQETQYF. The CDR3 coding sequence is TGTGCCAGTAGTATAGCGCGGGAGACCCTCCAGGAGACCCAGTACTTC.

The rearrangement joins TRBV7-7 to TRBJ2-2; D not certain. The germline V gene encodes CDR1 SSHAT and CDR2 FNYEAQ (reference sequence). The V end was cut by 5 bases, the J end by 5 bases, with 9 bases between. CDR3 length equals 13 residues. CDR3 sequence (DNA): TGTGCCAGCAGCCTGGCCCAGACCGGGGAGCTGTTTTTT. Amino acids: CASSLAQTGELFF. Based on the CDR3 plus reference TRBV7-7 and TRBJ2-2, the full variable domain is GAGVSQSPRYKVTKRGQDVTLRCDPISSHATLYWYQQALGQGPEFLTYFNYEAQPDKSGLPSDRFSAERPEGSISTLTIQRTEQRDSAMYRCASSLAQTGELFFGEGSRLTVL.

Here the CDR3 DNA reads TGCGCCAGCAGTCCTGTAAACCCGTGGCGCCGGGGGGGCTACGAGCAGTACTTC. Its translation is CASSPVNPWRRGGYEQYF. The chain combines TRBV4-1 with TRBJ2-7; 8 nucleotides agree with TRBD2. Trimming removed 6 bases from V and 3 bases from J; junction bases left unmatched: 19. The CDR3 consists of 18 residues. The germline V gene has CDR1 MGHRA and CDR2 YSYEKL.

The J gene is TRBJ2-5, the V gene TRBV5-4, with 7 bases aligning to TRBD2. Gene TRBJ2-7 matches the end of the DNA better, so the J call may be wrong. The CDR3 runs 14 residues. The germline gives CDR1 SGHNT, CDR2 YYREEE (reference sequence). The CDR3 region has the DNA TGTGCCAGCAGCTCCGTGACTAGCCCCTACGAGCAGTACTTC. This sequence encodes CASSSVTSPYEQYF.

The V gene is TRBV7-9, the J gene TRBJ2-3; 8 bases match TRBD2. CDR1 SEHNR and CDR2 FQNEAQ come from the germline V gene (reference sequence). The J segment lost 2 bases and the V segment lost 5 bases, leaving 9 bases of the junction unmatched. The CDR3 has 16 amino acids. CDR3 loop: CASSQTSSGFTDTQYF. The DNA for the CDR3 is TGTGCCAGCAGCCAGACTTCTAGCGGGTTCACAGATACGCAGTATTTT.

The rearrangement links TRBV7-8 to TRBJ2-5, with TRBD1 matching 7 bases. CDR1 is SGHVS and CDR2 is FQNEAQ in the germline V gene. Germline trimming cut 4 bases from V and 3 bases from J; bases unmatched to any gene: 11. The CDR3 totals 16 residues. The CDR3 nucleotides are TGTGCCAGCAGCTCTAAGACAGGGACCTCGGAAGAGACCCAGTACTTC. This codes for CASSSKTGTSEETQYF.

J is TRBJ2-7 and V is TRBV28, with a tentative D call TRBD1 (6 bases). V was trimmed by 7 bases and J by 1 base, leaving 11 bases between them. The CDR3 is made up of 13 amino acids. The V gene's germline CDR1 is MDHEN and CDR2 SYDVKM. The CDR3 DNA follows: TGTGCCAGCAACATACAGGGTTCCTACGAGCAGTACTTC. It encodes CASNIQGSYEQYF. The full variable domain, in which reference TRBV28 and TRBJ2-7 provide the parts outside the CDR3, is DVKVTQSSRYLVKRTGEKVFLECVQDMDHENMFWYRQDPGLGLRLIYFSYDVKMKEKGDIPEGYSVSREKKERFSLILESASTNQTSMYLCASNIQGSYEQYFGPGTRLTVT.

This sequence joins TRBV5-4 and TRBJ1-5; TRBD1 matches 10 bases. The germline gives CDR1 SGHNT, CDR2 YYREEE (reference sequence). The CDR3 sequence is 14 residues long. The V and J ends lost 5 bases and 5 bases, in that order; junction bases with no gene match: 4. CDR3: CASSSDRGDQPQHF. The CDR3 nucleotides read TGTGCCAGCAGTTCGGACAGGGGGGATCAGCCCCAGCATTTT. Filled out from reference TRBV5-4 and TRBJ1-5, the complete variable domain reads ETGVTQSPTHLIKTRGQQVTLRCSSQSGHNTVSWYQQALGQGPQFIFQYYREEENGRGNFPPRFSGLQFPNYSSELNVNALELDDSALYLCASSSDRGDQPQHFGDGTRLSIL.

This rearrangement joins TRBV27 to TRBJ2-7; 9 bases map to TRBD1. The length of the CDR3 is 13 residues. The germline CDR1 and CDR2 sequences are MNHEY and SMNVEV (reference sequence). With 7 bases clipped from V and 6 bases from J, the junction kept 7 bases outside the gene matches. DNA of the CDR3: TGTGCCAGCATTTCGGACAGGGGTCGCGAGCAGTACTTC. Translated: CASISDRGREQYF.

CDR3 DNA: TGTGCCAGCAGTTTAAGTTTATCGGGACAGGGGATTAACTATGGCTACACCTTC. Translating it yields CASSLSLSGQGINYGYTF. V usage is TRBV28 and J usage is TRBJ1-2; 10 nucleotides match TRBD1. This CDR3 is 18 amino acids long. V lost 2 bases, J lost 1 base, and 10 bases stayed unmatched. Germline CDR1 is MDHEN and CDR2 is SYDVKM.

The chain carries TRBV10-3 and TRBJ1-1, with D perhaps matching TRBD1 (5 bases). V was trimmed by 6 bases and J by 0 bases, leaving 8 bases between them. Germline CDR1 is ENHRY and CDR2 is SYGVKD. CDR3 length equals 13 residues. This CDR3 reads CAIRGLMNTEAFF. CDR3 in DNA: TGTGCCATCAGGGGACTGATGAACACTGAAGCTTTCTTT.

V is TRBV27 and J is TRBJ2-7; 9 positions match TRBD1. CDR3 length: 15 residues. The junction had 6 bases not matched to a gene; V was cut back by 4 bases and J by 2 bases. From germline, CDR1 is MNHEY and CDR2 SMNVEV (reference sequence). Written as DNA, the CDR3 is TGTGCCAGCAGTTCGCCGGGACAGGGAACCTACGAGCAGTACTTC. Translated, it gives CASSSPGQGTYEQYF.

The chain has TRBV7-2 and TRBJ1-1, with a tentative D call TRBD1 (5 bases). The CDR3 runs 13 residues. The V gene's germline CDR1 is SGHTA and CDR2 FQGNSA. The ends were cut back, 3 bases at V and 6 bases at J, with 11 bases in the middle. The CDR3 coding sequence is TGTGCCAGCAGCTTGGGCAGGGTTCCTGAAGCTTTCTTT. As protein: CASSLGRVPEAFF.